This TCR beta chain was captured in a study of cytomegalovirus exposure and HLA in healthy donors. The CDR3 spans 12 residues. V was cut by 11 bases and J by 2 bases, with 12 bases left in between. The germline V gene has CDR1 MNHEY and CDR2 SMNVEV (reference sequence). The PCR made use of 60 Vbeta and 13 Jbeta primers. The table came from immunoSEQ multiplex PCR; TCRdb's copy has only in-frame clones and leaves some out. The profile covers about 73,000 clones, with 67% appearing a single time and approximately 6.9% taken by the ten largest. Notes on this clone: Its antigen remains unknown.

Whole-study results and caveats: TRBV6-2, TRBV6-3 and some other V segments were unresolvable in 87-base-pair reads. Reportedly, TCR beta sequences accurately predicted HLA-A and HLA-B alleles in most subjects. Earlier analysis found most TCR beta V segments productive about 87% or about 30% of the time.

The sample was PBMCs. The clonotype comes from a woman between 45 and 65 years old in good health and CMV-seropositive. The rearrangement links TRBV27 to TRBJ1-1; D possibly corresponds to TRBD1 (5 bases). The chain's CDR3 is CAAGTANTEAFF. The DNA of the CDR3 is TGTGCCGCGGGGACGGCAAACACTGAAGCTTTCTTT.